This T cell receptor (beta chain) was recovered during a study of blood T cells in healthy people across ages. It was with a sample-barcoded 5' primer and a J-beta primer mix that a second PCR of about 7 to 12 cycles was run. MiXCR, run by TCRdb on the 5' RACE reads, gives a single entry per CDR3 protein. The sample lists 450,000 to 650,000 distinct CDR3 sequences; about 25% were seen once. These data were likewise used in another study, on T cells of mothers and their children. Turning to that study: Persisting microchimeric T cell clones went undetected.

This receptor was taken from a boy between 5 and 17 years old in good health. Sequenced: blood.

The CDR3 coding sequence is TGTGCCAGCAAGGGTTTAGCCAAAAACATTCAGTACTTC. As protein: CASKGLAKNIQYF. This rearrangement joins TRBV6-5 to TRBJ2-4, with unresolved D. The CDR3 has 13 amino acids. V lost 7 bases and J lost 0, with 7 bases in between. The germline V gene has CDR1 MNHEY and CDR2 SVGAGI.